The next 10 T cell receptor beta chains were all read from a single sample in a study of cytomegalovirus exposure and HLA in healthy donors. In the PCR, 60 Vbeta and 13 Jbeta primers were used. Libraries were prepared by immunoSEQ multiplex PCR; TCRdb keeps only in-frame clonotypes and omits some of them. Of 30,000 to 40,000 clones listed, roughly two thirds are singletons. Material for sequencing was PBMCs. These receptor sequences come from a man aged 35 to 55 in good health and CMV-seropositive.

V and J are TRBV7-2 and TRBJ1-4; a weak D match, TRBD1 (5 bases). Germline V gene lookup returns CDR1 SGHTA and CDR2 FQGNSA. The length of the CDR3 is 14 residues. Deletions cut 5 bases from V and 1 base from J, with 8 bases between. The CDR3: CASSNRLTNEKLFF. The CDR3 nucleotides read TGTGCCAGCAGCAACAGGTTAACTAATGAAAAACTGTTTTTT.

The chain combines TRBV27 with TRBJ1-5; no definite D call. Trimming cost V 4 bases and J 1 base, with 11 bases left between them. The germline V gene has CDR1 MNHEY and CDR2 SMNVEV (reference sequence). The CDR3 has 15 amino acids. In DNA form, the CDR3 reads TGTGCCAGCAGTTCTCTCCCGGGGAGCAATCAGCCCCAGCATTTT. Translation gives CASSSLPGSNQPQHF.

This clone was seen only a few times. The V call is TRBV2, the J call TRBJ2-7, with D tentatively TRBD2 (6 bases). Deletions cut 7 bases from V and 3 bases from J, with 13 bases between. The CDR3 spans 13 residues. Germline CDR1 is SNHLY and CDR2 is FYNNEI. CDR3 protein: CASTRDSNYEQYF. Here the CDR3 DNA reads TGTGCCAGCACCCGGGACTCTAACTACGAGCAGTACTTC.

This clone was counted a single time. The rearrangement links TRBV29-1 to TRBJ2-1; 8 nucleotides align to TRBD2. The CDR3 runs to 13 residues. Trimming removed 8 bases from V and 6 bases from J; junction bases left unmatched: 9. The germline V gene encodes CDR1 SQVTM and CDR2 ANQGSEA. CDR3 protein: CSTRAGALNEQFF. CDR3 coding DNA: TGCAGCACCAGAGCGGGAGCTCTCAATGAGCAGTTCTTC.

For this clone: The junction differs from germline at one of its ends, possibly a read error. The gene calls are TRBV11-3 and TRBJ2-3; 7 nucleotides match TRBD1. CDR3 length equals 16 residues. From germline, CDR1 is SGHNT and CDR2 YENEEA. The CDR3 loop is CAGSIGLARGTDTQYF. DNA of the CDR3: TGTGCCGGCAGCATCGGCCTGGCCAGGGGGACAGATACGCAGTATTTT.

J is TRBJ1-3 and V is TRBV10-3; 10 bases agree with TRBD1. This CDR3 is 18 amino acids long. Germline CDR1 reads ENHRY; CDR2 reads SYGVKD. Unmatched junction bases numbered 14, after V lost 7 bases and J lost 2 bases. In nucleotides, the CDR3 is TGTGCCATCACCCCGGGACAGGGGACTCAATCAACTGGAAACACCATATATTTT. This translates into CAITPGQGTQSTGNTIYF.

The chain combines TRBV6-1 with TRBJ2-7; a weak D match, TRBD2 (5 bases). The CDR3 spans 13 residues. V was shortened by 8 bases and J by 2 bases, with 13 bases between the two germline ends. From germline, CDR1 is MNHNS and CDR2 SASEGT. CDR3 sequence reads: CASGPLGTYEQYF. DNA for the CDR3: TGTGCCAGCGGGCCCCTCGGGACCTACGAGCAGTACTTC.

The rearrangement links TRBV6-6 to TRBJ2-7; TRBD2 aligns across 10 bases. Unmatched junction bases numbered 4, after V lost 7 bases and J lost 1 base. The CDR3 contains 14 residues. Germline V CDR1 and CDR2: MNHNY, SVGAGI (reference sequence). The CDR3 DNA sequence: TGTGCCAGCACTCCGGGACTAGCGTCCTACGAGCAGTACTTC. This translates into CASTPGLASYEQYF.

The CDR3 here is CASSLVISRMDEQFF. The CDR3 DNA follows: TGTGCCAGCAGCTTAGTAATTTCGAGAATGGATGAGCAGTTCTTC. The J gene is TRBJ2-1, the V gene TRBV11-1, with D uncertain. This CDR3 is 15 amino acids long. Germline CDR1 reads SGHAT; CDR2 reads FQDESV (reference sequence). The germline V and J ends were trimmed by 1 base and 8 bases, with 15 bases remaining between them.

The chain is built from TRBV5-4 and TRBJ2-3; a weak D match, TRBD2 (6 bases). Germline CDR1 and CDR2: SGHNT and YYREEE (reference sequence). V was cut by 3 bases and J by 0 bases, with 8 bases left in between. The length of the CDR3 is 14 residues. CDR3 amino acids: CASSSGGSTDTQYF. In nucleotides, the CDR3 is TGTGCCAGCAGCTCCGGGGGAAGCACAGATACGCAGTATTTT.